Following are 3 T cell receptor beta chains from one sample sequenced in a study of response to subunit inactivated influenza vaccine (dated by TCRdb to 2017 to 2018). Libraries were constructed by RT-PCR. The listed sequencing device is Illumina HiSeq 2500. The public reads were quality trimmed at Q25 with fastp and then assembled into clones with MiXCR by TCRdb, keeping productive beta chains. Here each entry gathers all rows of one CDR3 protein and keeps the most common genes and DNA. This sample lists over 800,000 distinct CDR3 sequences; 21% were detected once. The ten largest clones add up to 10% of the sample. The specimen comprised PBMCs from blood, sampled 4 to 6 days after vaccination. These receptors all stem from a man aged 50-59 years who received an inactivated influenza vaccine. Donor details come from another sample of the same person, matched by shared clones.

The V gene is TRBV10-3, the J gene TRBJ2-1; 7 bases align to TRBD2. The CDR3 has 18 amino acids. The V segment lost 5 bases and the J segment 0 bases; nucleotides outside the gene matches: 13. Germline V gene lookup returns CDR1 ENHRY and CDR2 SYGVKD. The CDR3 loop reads CAISRLADIPGSYNEQFF. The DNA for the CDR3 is TGTGCCATCAGTCGACTAGCCGATATCCCTGGCTCCTACAATGAGCAGTTCTTC.

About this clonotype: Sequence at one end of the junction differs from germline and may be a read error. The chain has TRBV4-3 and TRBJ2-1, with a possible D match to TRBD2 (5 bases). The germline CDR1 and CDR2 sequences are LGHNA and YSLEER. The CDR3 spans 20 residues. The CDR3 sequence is CVSSQDMAAPTTLHSNEQFF. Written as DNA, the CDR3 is TGCGTCAGCAGCCAAGATATGGCCGCGCCGACTACTCTACATTCCAATGAGCAGTTCTTC.

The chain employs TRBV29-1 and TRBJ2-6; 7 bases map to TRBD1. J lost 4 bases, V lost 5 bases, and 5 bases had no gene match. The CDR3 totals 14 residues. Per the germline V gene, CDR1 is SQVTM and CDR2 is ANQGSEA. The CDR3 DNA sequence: TGCAGCGTTAAAGGGGGCCTAGGGGCCAACGTCCTGACTTTC. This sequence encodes CSVKGGLGANVLTF.